The clone carrying this T cell receptor beta chain was detected only a few times. Relative to the germline gene, one junction end is altered; a read error may explain this. The germline V gene has CDR1 KGHDR and CDR2 SFDVKD. The CDR3 has 14 amino acids. This entry belongs to a study of T-cell reconstitution after alpha-beta-depleted transplantation in children. Unique molecular identifiers were built into the TCRbeta library. TCRdb fed the PCR reads into MiXCR, producing one record per CDR3 protein. Of about 610,000 distinct CDR3 sequences listed, 10% to 13% are singletons. The sequence derives from a human donor who donated a stem cell graft to a child with acute myeloid leukemia. The input for sequencing was PBMCs from the stem cell graft donor, taken from the stem cell graft. The genes are TRBV24-1 and TRBJ2-1; 10 nucleotides align to TRBD2. CDR3 nucleotides: TGTGCCTCCAGCGGGAGGGCCGGGAACAATGAGCAGTTCTTC. Protein product: CASSGRAGNNEQFF.